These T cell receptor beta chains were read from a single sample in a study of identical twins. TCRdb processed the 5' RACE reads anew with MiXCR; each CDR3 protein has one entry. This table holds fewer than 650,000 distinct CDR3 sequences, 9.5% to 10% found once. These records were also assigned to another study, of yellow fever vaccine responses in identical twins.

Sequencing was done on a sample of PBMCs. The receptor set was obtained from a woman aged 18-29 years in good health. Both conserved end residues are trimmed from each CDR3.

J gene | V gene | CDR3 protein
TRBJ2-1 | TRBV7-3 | ASSLDPAGTYNEQF
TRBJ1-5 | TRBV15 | ATSRDRGDIFQPQH
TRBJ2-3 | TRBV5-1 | ASSLVGLAGDRADTQY
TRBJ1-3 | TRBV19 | ASSDGYGRTENTIY
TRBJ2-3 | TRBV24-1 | ATSAGQSLGVTDTQY
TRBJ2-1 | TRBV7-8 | ASSASPGLRNEQF
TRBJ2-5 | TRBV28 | ASSLWDYQETQY
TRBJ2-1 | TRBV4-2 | ASSQEDRDANEQF
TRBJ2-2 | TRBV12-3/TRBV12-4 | ASSLGGRLF
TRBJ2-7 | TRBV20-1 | SARDPRLSGANHEQY
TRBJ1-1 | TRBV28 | ASSTLLLHEAF
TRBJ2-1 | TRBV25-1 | ASSEDLTGTGGINEQF
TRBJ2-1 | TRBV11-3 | ASSLVLAGVPDEQF
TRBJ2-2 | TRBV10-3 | AIGTSVTGELF
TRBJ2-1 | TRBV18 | ASSPTSGDEQF
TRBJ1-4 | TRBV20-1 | SARDRADLGEKLF
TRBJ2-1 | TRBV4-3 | ASSPDRGEYNEQF
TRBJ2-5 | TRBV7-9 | ASSSSGRQTQETQY
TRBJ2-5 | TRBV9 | ASSVEGTQETQY
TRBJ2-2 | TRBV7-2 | ASSLIRAGTGELF
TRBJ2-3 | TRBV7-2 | ASSRGIAFTDTQY
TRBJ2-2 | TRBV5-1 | ASSRASGQGGTGELF
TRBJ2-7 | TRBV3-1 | ASSRRDRGGYEQY
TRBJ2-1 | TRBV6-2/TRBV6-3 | ASSYSIWGTAYNEQF
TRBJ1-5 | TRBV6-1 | ASIPPTGYSNQPQH
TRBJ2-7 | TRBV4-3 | ASSHTKSSYEQY
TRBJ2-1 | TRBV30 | AWNEGRGLQNEQF
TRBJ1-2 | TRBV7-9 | ASSLLSGHYGYT
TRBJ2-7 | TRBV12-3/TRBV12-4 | ASSSTSGGQYEQY
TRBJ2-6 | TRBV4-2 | ASSHAPGGGGANVLT
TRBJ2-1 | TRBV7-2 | ASSAQAGTGNNEQF
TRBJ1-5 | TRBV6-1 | ASSGRVGSQPQH
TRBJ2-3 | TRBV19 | ARSALPPGRVTDTQY
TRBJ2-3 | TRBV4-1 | ASSQVAAEATDTQY
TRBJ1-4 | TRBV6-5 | ASSYPGGDEKLF
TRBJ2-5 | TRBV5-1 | ASSLVLQETQY
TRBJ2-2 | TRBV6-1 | ASSEQGVNTGELF
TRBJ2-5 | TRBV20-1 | SASASGRAETQY
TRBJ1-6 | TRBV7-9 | ASSRTDSSYNSPLH
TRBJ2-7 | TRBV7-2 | ASSLSTVEQY
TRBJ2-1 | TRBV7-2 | ASSSRLGALNEQF
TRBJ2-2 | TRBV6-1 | ASLGFSRGAETTGELF
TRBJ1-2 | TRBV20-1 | CARDPRQGPPNYGYT
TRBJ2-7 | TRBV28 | ASSLLTGFNEQY
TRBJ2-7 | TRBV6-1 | ASSERQGEDSYEQY